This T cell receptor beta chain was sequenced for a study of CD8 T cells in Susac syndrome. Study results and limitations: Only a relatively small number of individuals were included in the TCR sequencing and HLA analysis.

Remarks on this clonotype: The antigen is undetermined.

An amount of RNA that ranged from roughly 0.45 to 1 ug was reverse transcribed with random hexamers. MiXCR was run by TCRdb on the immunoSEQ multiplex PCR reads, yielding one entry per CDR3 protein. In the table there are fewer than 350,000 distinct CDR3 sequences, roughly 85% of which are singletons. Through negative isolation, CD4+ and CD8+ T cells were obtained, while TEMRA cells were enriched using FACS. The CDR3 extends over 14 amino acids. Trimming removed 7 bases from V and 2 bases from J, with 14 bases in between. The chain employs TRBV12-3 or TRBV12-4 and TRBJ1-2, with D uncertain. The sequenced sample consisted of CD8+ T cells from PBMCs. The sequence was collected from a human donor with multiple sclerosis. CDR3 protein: CASTLGNPNYGYTF. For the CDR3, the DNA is TGTGCCAGCACCCTCGGCAACCCAAACTATGGCTACACCTTC.